The present T cell receptor (beta chain) was sequenced within a study of shared clonotypes between healthy human individuals. To note about this clone: The antigen is undetermined.

The CDR3 has 14 residues. Looked up from germline, CDR1 is SNHLY and CDR2 is FYNNEI. Trimming cost V 4 bases and J 5 bases; bases outside gene matches: 2. Study-wide findings and caveats: Across a few donors, naive CD4 shared roughly 5%, naive CD8 over 3%, memory CD4 roughly 2.4%, memory CD8 about 0.4%.

Libraries were prepared by immunoSEQ multiplex PCR; TCRdb keeps only in-frame clonotypes and omits some of them. The sample contains 900,000 to 1,200,000 clones, roughly 74% of which appear only once. This sequence was found in a young man in good health. Some clones in this sample may be carry-over from other donors' samples. This chain joins TRBV2 and TRBJ1-5; 10 bases align to TRBD1. Sequencing was done on a sample of memory CD4+ T cells from PBMCs. This sample's subset: CD45RA-negative fraction. In nucleotides, the CDR3 is TGTGCCAGCAGTGGGGGGACAGGGGATCAGCCCCAGCATTTT. It is translated as CASSGGTGDQPQHF.